One sample yielded the 24 T cell receptor beta chains listed below, sequenced in a study of PD-L1 blockade in urothelial cancer. Indicated time point: peripheral blood 6 weeks after treatment start. TCRdb's copy holds only in-frame clones and misses some; the assay was immunoSEQ multiplex PCR. This sample has 25,000 to 30,000 clones, with around three quarters found just once. This sample comprised PBMCs, obtained around atezolizumab (anti-PD-L1) treatment. These receptor sequences come from a man aged 70 or older with urothelial cancer.

This clone was detected once. The chain links TRBV7-3 to TRBJ2-1; D not certain. The length of the CDR3 is 13 residues. The germline gives CDR1 SGHTA, CDR2 FQGTGA. Trimming took off 2 bases at V and 5 bases at J, with 7 bases between the two ends. DNA of the CDR3: TGTGCCAGCAGCTTAGGGCCCAACAATGAGCAGTTCTTC. Translation gives CASSLGPNNEQFF.

This clone appeared a single time. This chain joins TRBV7-2 and TRBJ2-1; 10 nucleotides line up with TRBD2. The CDR3 sequence is 13 residues long. With 4 bases clipped from V and 13 bases from J, the junction kept 7 bases outside the gene matches. Germline V gene data show CDR1 as SGHTA and CDR2 as FQGNSA. This CDR3 is CASSSILAGFQFF. CDR3 sequence (DNA): TGTGCCAGCAGCTCTATACTAGCGGGATTTCAGTTCTTC.

This clone was detected only once. This chain connects TRBV5-1 to TRBJ2-3; possibly TRBD2 for D (6 bases). Germline V CDR1 and CDR2: SGHRS, YFSETQ. This CDR3 spans 15 amino acids. The V and J ends lost 4 bases and 0 bases respectively, with 12 bases between them. CDR3 DNA sequence: TGCGCCAGCAGCCATAGCGGAGATAGCACAGATACGCAGTATTTT. Protein sequence: CASSHSGDSTDTQYF.

V and J are TRBV7-2 and TRBJ1-6; TRBD1 matches 9 bases. The CDR3 runs 15 residues. The V and J ends lost 5 bases and 7 bases, in that order; junction bases with no gene match: 6. Germline CDR1 SGHTA, CDR2 FQGNSA. CDR3 nucleotides: TGTGCCAGCAGCACGGGACAGGGAATGAATTCACCCCTCCACTTT. The encoded protein is CASSTGQGMNSPLHF.

CDR3: CASSLRQGNTEAFF. The CDR3 region has the DNA TGTGCCAGCAGCCTCAGACAGGGGAACACTGAAGCTTTCTTT. This chain joins TRBV11-2 and TRBJ1-1, with 7 bases lining up with TRBD1. CDR3 size: 14 residues. V was pared by 5 bases and J by 1 base, with 4 bases of the junction left unmatched. CDR1 and CDR2 from the germline V gene are SGHAT and FQNNGV.

This chain uses TRBV9 with TRBJ1-2; 8 bases line up with TRBD1. The CDR3 covers 14 residues. J was trimmed by 8 bases and V by 3 bases; bases with no gene match: 9. The germline V gene has CDR1 SGDLS and CDR2 YYNGEE. The CDR3 DNA reads TGTGCCAGCAGCGAACAACCGGACAGGGACGGCTACACCTTC. Its protein product is CASSEQPDRDGYTF.

This chain uses TRBV11-3 with TRBJ2-3, with 12 bases aligning to TRBD2. V lost 5 bases, J lost 4 bases, and 10 bases stayed unmatched. The germline V gene has CDR1 SGHNT and CDR2 YENEEA. The CDR3 runs to 17 residues. CDR3 residues: CASSPRLAGDNPDTQYF. The CDR3 DNA sequence: TGTGCCAGCAGCCCCCGACTAGCGGGAGATAATCCAGATACGCAGTATTTT.

This chain uses TRBV28 with TRBJ1-4; D is perhaps TRBD1 (6 bases). V was cut by 8 bases and J by 8 bases, with 18 bases left in between. Germline V gene data show CDR1 as MDHEN and CDR2 as SYDVKM. The CDR3 extends over 14 amino acids. In DNA form, the CDR3 reads TGTGCCAGCCCTGGTTGGGGGCGCAAAGAAAAACTGTTTTTT. Translated: CASPGWGRKEKLFF.

The genes are TRBV30 and TRBJ1-2; unclear D gene. This CDR3 is built from 15 residues. Germline loops: CDR1 GTSNPN, CDR2 SVGIG (reference sequence). V was pared by 0 bases and J by 1 base, with 12 bases between. In DNA form, the CDR3 reads TGTGCCTGGAGTGTAACCCGCGTCGGTAACTATGGCTACACCTTC. Translation gives CAWSVTRVGNYGYTF.

This sequence joins TRBV9 and TRBJ2-7; a possible D gene is TRBD1 (6 bases). The CDR3 sequence is 12 residues long. Trimming removed 2 bases at V and 4 bases at J, with 7 bases between. Germline values: CDR1 SGDLS, CDR2 YYNGEE. The CDR3 here is CASSVTGYEQYF. The CDR3 DNA sequence: TGTGCCAGCAGCGTTACAGGGTACGAGCAGTACTTC.

The chain carries TRBV5-6 and TRBJ1-2, with a weak D call TRBD1 (6 bases). This CDR3 contains 16 residues. CDR1 and CDR2 from the germline V gene are SGHDT and YYEEEE. V lost 0 bases, J lost 1 base, and 13 bases lay in between. The CDR3 here is CASSLALRQVNYGYTF. The CDR3 region has the DNA TGTGCCAGCAGCTTGGCCCTCCGACAGGTTAACTATGGCTACACCTTC.

The count of this clone is one. This chain links TRBV5-1 with TRBJ2-5; TRBD2 aligns across 13 bases. Germline lookup yields CDR1 SGHRS and CDR2 YFSETQ. The V segment lost 2 bases and the J segment 5 bases; nucleotides outside the gene matches: 6. The CDR3 consists of 16 residues. In nucleotides, the CDR3 is TGCGCCAGCAGCTTTCCCTGGACTAGCGGGAGCGAGACCCAGTACTTC. This translates into CASSFPWTSGSETQYF.

The rearrangement joins TRBV9 to TRBJ2-1, with 9 bases that match TRBD2. CDR1 SGDLS and CDR2 YYNGEE come from the germline V gene. V was pared by 0 bases and J by 7 bases, with 5 bases of the junction left unmatched. The CDR3 has 15 residues. The CDR3 is CASSVVGSGRNEQFF. CDR3 DNA: TGTGCCAGCAGCGTAGTGGGTAGCGGGAGAAATGAGCAGTTCTTC.

The chain has TRBV19 and TRBJ2-5; 9 bases fit TRBD2. V lost 6 bases, J lost 0 bases, and 8 bases stayed unmatched. The CDR3 extends over 16 amino acids. CDR1 and CDR2 from the germline V gene are LNHDA and SQIVND (reference sequence). CDR3 DNA sequence: TGTGCCAGTAGCCAAGGGGCTAGCGGGAACCAAGAGACCCAGTACTTC. Protein product: CASSQGASGNQETQYF.

The chain combines TRBV4-3 with TRBJ2-1; the D gene is possibly TRBD2 (5 bases). With 4 bases removed from V and 0 bases from J, the gap between germline ends came to 10 bases. The CDR3 runs to 15 residues. CDR1 and CDR2 from the germline V gene are LGHNA and YSLEER. The CDR3 region is CASSLEVFSYNEQFF. CDR3 bases: TGCGCCAGCAGCCTGGAGGTTTTCTCCTACAATGAGCAGTTCTTC.

The chain joins TRBV6-5 to TRBJ2-7; D is unresolved. This CDR3 spans 13 amino acids. The V gene lost 2 bases and the J gene lost 4 bases, with 9 bases spanning the gap. From germline, CDR1 is MNHEY and CDR2 SVGAGI. This CDR3 reads CASSYPPVYEQYF. The CDR3 nucleotides read TGTGCCAGCAGTTACCCGCCGGTGTACGAGCAGTACTTC.

The rearrangement links TRBV29-1 to TRBJ1-1; no definite D call. The germline CDR1 and CDR2 sequences are SQVTM and ANQGSEA. This CDR3 is built from 15 residues. V dropped 0 bases and J dropped 1 base, with 12 bases sitting between them. CDR3 sequence (DNA): TGCAGCGTTGAAGATTTAGCTTTTGGGAACACTGAAGCTTTCTTT. This codes for CSVEDLAFGNTEAFF.

This chain joins TRBV9 and TRBJ2-3, with TRBD2 identical over 8 bases. This CDR3 spans 15 amino acids. Germline values: CDR1 SGDLS, CDR2 YYNGEE. The V gene end was trimmed by 4 bases and the J gene end by 3 bases; junction bases not matched to a gene: 7. The CDR3 here is CASSRSGRETDTQYF. The CDR3 DNA follows: TGTGCCAGCAGCAGAAGCGGGAGAGAGACAGATACGCAGTATTTT.

V is TRBV5-5 and J is TRBJ2-1; 15 bases are shared with TRBD2. Unmatched junction bases numbered 2, after V lost 1 base and J lost 6 bases. Germline values: CDR1 SGHKS, CDR2 YYEKEE (reference sequence). The CDR3 is made up of 16 amino acids. The CDR3 coding sequence is TGTGCCAGCAGCTTGACGGGACTAGCGGGGGGCAATGAGCAGTTCTTC. This codes for CASSLTGLAGGNEQFF. Full variable domain (missing parts from reference TRBV5-5 and TRBJ2-1): DAGVTQSPTHLIKTRGQQVTLRCSPISGHKSVSWYQQVLGQGPQFIFQYYEKEERGRGNFPDRFSARQFPNYSSELNVNALLLGDSALYLCASSLTGLAGGNEQFFGPGTRLTVL.

CDR3 nucleotide sequence: TGTGCCAGCAGCTTACCAGCGGGGGGCCTCTACAATGAGCAGTTCTTC. This sequence encodes CASSLPAGGLYNEQFF. The chain recombines TRBV5-5 with TRBJ2-1; 9 bases are a match to TRBD2. The CDR3 is 16 residues long. Germline CDR1 SGHKS, CDR2 YYEKEE (reference sequence). Unmatched junction bases numbered 6, after V lost 2 bases and J lost 3 bases.

The rearrangement links TRBV11-1 to TRBJ2-1, with 7 bases fitting TRBD2. The CDR3 contains 16 residues. Per germline, CDR1 SGHAT and CDR2 FQDESV (reference sequence). V dropped 2 bases and J dropped 0; count of bases not matched to a gene: 4. CDR3 residues: CASSLIRTSSYNEQFF. Here the CDR3 DNA reads TGTGCCAGCAGCTTAATTCGGACTAGCTCCTACAATGAGCAGTTCTTC.

J is TRBJ2-7 and V is TRBV5-5; D perhaps matches TRBD2 (6 bases). Germline CDR1 SGHKS, CDR2 YYEKEE (reference sequence). V lost 4 bases to trimming and J lost 4 bases, with 18 bases between them. This CDR3 comprises 15 residues. Written as DNA, the CDR3 is TGTGCCAGCAGCCCGGAACCGGGACTGAGATACGAGCAGTACTTC. Encoded protein: CASSPEPGLRYEQYF.

The chain combines TRBV5-5 with TRBJ2-2; 7 bases line up with TRBD1. V lost 3 bases and J lost 7; bases outside the gene matches: 9. Germline V gene lookup returns CDR1 SGHKS and CDR2 YYEKEE (reference sequence). There are 15 residues in the CDR3. CDR3 DNA sequence: TGTGCCAGCAGCTCCCCGACGACAGGGTACGGGGAGCTGTTTTTT. Encoded protein: CASSSPTTGYGELFF.

Only one count was recorded for this clone. The gene calls are TRBV9 and TRBJ2-5; a possible D gene is TRBD1 (6 bases). The V gene lost 0 bases and the J gene lost 3 bases, with 12 bases spanning the gap. Germline CDR1 is SGDLS and CDR2 is YYNGEE. This CDR3 has 15 amino acids. The chain's CDR3 is CASSVGQGIKETQYF. For the CDR3, the DNA is TGTGCCAGCAGCGTAGGTCAGGGGATTAAAGAGACCCAGTACTTC.